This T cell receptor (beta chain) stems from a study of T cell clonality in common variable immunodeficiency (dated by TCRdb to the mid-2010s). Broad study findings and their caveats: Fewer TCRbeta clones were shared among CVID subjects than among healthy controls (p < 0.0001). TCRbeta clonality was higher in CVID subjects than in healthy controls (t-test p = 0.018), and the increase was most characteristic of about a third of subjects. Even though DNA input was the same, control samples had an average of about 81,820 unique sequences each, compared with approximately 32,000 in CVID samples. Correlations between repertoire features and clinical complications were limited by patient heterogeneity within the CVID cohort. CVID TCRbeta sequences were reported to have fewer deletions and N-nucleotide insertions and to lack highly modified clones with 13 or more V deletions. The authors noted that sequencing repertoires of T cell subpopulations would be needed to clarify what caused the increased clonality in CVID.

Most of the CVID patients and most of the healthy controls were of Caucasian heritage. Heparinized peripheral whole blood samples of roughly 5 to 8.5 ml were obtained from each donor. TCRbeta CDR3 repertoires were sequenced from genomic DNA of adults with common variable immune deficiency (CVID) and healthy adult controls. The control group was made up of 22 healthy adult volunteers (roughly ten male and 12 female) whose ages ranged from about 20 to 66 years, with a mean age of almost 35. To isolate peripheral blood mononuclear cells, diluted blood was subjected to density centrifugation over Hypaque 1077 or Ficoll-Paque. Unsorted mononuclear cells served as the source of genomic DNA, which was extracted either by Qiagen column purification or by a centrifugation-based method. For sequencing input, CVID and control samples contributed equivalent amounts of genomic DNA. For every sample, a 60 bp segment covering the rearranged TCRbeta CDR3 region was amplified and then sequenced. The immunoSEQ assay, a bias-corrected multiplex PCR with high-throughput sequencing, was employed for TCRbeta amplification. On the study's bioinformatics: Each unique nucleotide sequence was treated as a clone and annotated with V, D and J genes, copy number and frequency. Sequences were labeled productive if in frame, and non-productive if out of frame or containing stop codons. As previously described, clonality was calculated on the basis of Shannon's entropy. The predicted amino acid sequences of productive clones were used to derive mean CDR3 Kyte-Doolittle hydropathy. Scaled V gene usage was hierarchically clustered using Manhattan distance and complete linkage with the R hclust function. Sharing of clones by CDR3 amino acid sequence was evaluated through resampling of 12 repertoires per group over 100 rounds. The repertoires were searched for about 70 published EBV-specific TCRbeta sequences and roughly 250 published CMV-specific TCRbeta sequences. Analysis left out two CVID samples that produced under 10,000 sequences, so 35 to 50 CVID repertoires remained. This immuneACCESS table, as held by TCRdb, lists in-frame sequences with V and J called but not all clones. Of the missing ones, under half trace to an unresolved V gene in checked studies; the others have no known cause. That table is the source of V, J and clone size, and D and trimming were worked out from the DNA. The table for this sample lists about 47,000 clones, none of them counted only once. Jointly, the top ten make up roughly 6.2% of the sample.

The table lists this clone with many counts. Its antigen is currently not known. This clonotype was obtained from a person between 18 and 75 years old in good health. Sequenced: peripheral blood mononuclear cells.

The CDR3 loop reads CAISESLGREETQYF. The part of the CDR3 DNA that was read is TGTGCCATCAGTGAGTCCCTAGGCCGAGAAGAGACC. The V and J genes are TRBV10-3 and TRBJ2-5, with no reliable assignment of the D segment. The read halts 3 residues ahead of the CDR3 end, with the missing end drawn from the germline J gene. CDR1 is given as ENHRY and CDR2 as SYGVKD, both from the germline V gene. The trim is 0 bases for V and 3 bases for J, with a gap of 11 bases between the germline ends. Including cysteine and phenylalanine, the CDR3 has 15 amino acids. Of the CDR3's DNA, 36 bases were read; they are in frame from base 1.